This passage covers 17 T cell receptor beta chains from one sample sequenced in a study of cytomegalovirus exposure and HLA in healthy donors. PCR used 60 Vbeta primers and 13 Jbeta primers. Produced via immunoSEQ multiplex PCR; TCRdb's table is partial and in-frame only. The data hold fewer than 200,000 clones, with over 60% observed a single time. Sequencing was performed on PBMCs. These TCRs come from a female donor in good health and CMV-seronegative.

The V gene is TRBV15, the J gene TRBJ1-2, with D possibly matching TRBD1 (6 bases). The CDR3 loop spans 14 amino acids. V was pared by 2 bases and J by 8 bases, with 15 bases between. CDR1 LNHNV and CDR2 YYDKDF come from the germline V gene (reference sequence). CDR3 DNA: TGTGCCACCAGCAGAAATACAGGGCTGTGGGGCTACACCTTC. Its protein is CATSRNTGLWGYTF.

About this clone itself: The same CDR3 is also encoded by other DNA sequences in this sample. The chain links TRBV28 to TRBJ2-6, with D possibly matching TRBD2 (6 bases). Per germline, CDR1 MDHEN and CDR2 SYDVKM. Deletions cut 3 bases from V and 0 bases from J, with 6 bases between. The CDR3 covers 15 residues. The CDR3 reads CASSLGGSGANVLTF. The CDR3 nucleotides are TGTGCCAGCAGTTTGGGGGGCTCTGGGGCCAACGTCCTGACTTTC.

In this sample, this clone turned up a few times. This sequence joins TRBV2 and TRBJ2-1; 10 nucleotides match TRBD2. This CDR3 has 18 residues. Trimming at V came to 6 bases and at J to 8 bases, leaving 19 bases not matched to a gene. Per germline, CDR1 SNHLY and CDR2 FYNNEI. The CDR3 region is CASRGHGFGAGGPHEQFF. Here the CDR3 DNA reads TGTGCCAGCAGGGGCCATGGGTTCGGAGCGGGGGGGCCCCATGAGCAGTTCTTC.

The V call is TRBV5-1, the J call TRBJ2-1; D might be TRBD2 (6 bases). The CDR3 loop spans 17 amino acids. Trimming pared 4 bases from V and 2 bases from J, leaving 19 bases between. From germline, CDR1 is SGHRS and CDR2 YFSETQ. CDR3 bases: TGCGCCAGCAGCCCGAGATCCGGACTACCCCCCTACAATGAGCAGTTCTTC. Translated: CASSPRSGLPPYNEQFF.

The chain couples TRBV28 to TRBJ1-5, with D uncertain. Trimming cost V 3 bases and J 5 bases, with 8 bases left between them. The length of the CDR3 is 13 residues. Germline V lookup: CDR1 MDHEN, CDR2 SYDVKM. CDR3 loop: CASSFYGDQPQHF. DNA of the CDR3: TGTGCCAGCAGTTTTTACGGGGATCAGCCCCAGCATTTT.

The J gene is TRBJ1-4, the V gene TRBV27; D remains ambiguous. Per the germline V gene, CDR1 is MNHEY and CDR2 is SMNVEV (reference sequence). V gave up 4 bases and J gave up 7 bases, with 7 bases separating them. The CDR3 spans 12 residues. The CDR3 coding sequence is TGTGCCAGCAGTTCGGGGTCTGAAAAACTGTTTTTT. Protein product: CASSSGSEKLFF.

The chain is built from TRBV14 and TRBJ2-1; a possible D gene is TRBD2 (5 bases). This CDR3 comprises 16 residues. With 2 bases removed from V and 2 bases from J, the gap between germline ends came to 13 bases. Germline-derived CDR1 and CDR2 are SGHDN and FVKESK. CDR3 DNA: TGTGCCAGCAGCCAATCGGGTAGCGAGACCTACAATGAGCAGTTCTTC. This encodes CASSQSGSETYNEQFF.

This clone appeared once. The chain joins TRBV12-1 to TRBJ2-7; the table's D call of TRBD2 was not tested on the DNA. TRBV12-1 is a documented pseudogene. This CDR3 has 15 amino acids. CDR3 region: CASSNSRGISYEQYF. The CDR3 DNA reads as TGTGCCAGCAGCAATTCCCGGGGTATATCCTACGAGCAGTACTTC.

This clone occurred a few times. The chain has TRBV7-2 and TRBJ2-5; weak D call: TRBD2 (7 bases). This CDR3 spans 17 amino acids. Germline V gene lookup returns CDR1 SGHTA and CDR2 FQGNSA. V was trimmed by 7 bases and J by 10 bases, leaving 31 bases between them. CDR3 loop: CASTVGPGGGPSRGQYF. The CDR3 nucleotides are TGTGCCAGCACTGTCGGGCCAGGCGGGGGCCCATCTAGGGGCCAGTACTTC.

This clone was counted between two and nine times. The rearrangement uses TRBV15 and TRBJ1-5, with D uncertain. Germline loops: CDR1 LNHNV, CDR2 YYDKDF (reference sequence). Trimming stripped 5 bases from V and 4 bases from J, with 15 bases between. This CDR3 has 15 amino acids. The CDR3 sequence: CATSESRWRNQPQHF. DNA of the CDR3: TGTGCCACCAGCGAGAGTAGATGGAGGAATCAGCCCCAGCATTTT.

The chain carries TRBV19 and TRBJ1-2, with TRBD1 identical over 9 bases. Per germline, CDR1 LNHDA and CDR2 SQIVND (reference sequence). Unmatched junction bases numbered 17, after V lost 5 bases and J lost 4 bases. The CDR3 runs 18 residues. CDR3 residues: CASSRNRDRVSFGYGYTF. As DNA, the CDR3 is TGTGCCAGTAGTCGTAACCGGGACAGGGTTTCTTTTGGCTATGGCTACACCTTC. Supplemented by reference TRBV19 and TRBJ1-2, the full variable domain reads DGGITQSPKYLFRKEGQNVTLSCEQNLNHDAMYWYRQDPGQGLRLIYYSQIVNDFQKGDIAEGYSVSREKKESFPLTVTSAQKNPTAFYLCASSRNRDRVSFGYGYTFGSGTRLTVV.

J is TRBJ1-1 and V is TRBV7-9; unclear D gene. From germline, CDR1 is SEHNR and CDR2 FQNEAQ (reference sequence). The length of the CDR3 is 15 residues. The V gene lost 1 base and the J gene lost 0 bases, with 9 bases spanning the gap. CDR3 in amino acids: CASSLEPGLNTEAFF. The CDR3 DNA sequence: TGTGCCAGCAGCTTAGAGCCGGGGTTGAACACTGAAGCTTTCTTT.

This clone was detected once. The rearrangement joins TRBV9 to TRBJ2-2, with TRBD2 identical over 9 bases. The CDR3 extends over 15 amino acids. The V segment lost 0 bases and the J segment 6 bases; nucleotides outside the gene matches: 3. Per germline, CDR1 SGDLS and CDR2 YYNGEE. The CDR3 nucleotides read TGTGCCAGCAGCGTAGCTCCTAGCGGGGCCGGGGAGCTGTTTTTT. Translated, it gives CASSVAPSGAGELFF.

This clone was found a few times. V is TRBV7-2 and J is TRBJ2-7; 9 nucleotides align to TRBD1. After removal of 5 bases from V and 3 bases from J, the junction contained 5 bases not matched to a gene. CDR1 and CDR2 (germline): SGHTA, FQGNSA. The CDR3 spans 14 residues. CDR3 protein: CASSNDRGYYEQYF. The CDR3 coding sequence is TGTGCCAGCAGCAACGACAGGGGGTACTACGAGCAGTACTTC. The entire variable domain, with the rest obtained from reference TRBV7-2 and TRBJ2-7, is as follows: GAGVSQSPSNKVTEKGKDVELRCDPISGHTALYWYRQSLGQGLEFLIYFQGNSAPDKSGLPSDRFSAERTGGSVSTLTIQRTQQEDSAVYLCASSNDRGYYEQYFGPGTRLTVT.

The chain has TRBV7-2 and TRBJ2-7; maybe TRBD1 (5 bases). V dropped 3 bases and J dropped 7 bases, with 13 bases sitting between them. CDR1 and CDR2 (germline): SGHTA, FQGNSA. The CDR3 is made up of 13 amino acids. CDR3 coding DNA: TGTGCCAGCAGCTTTAAAGGGGCTGGGGAGCAGTACTTC. Amino acids: CASSFKGAGEQYF.

This clone was detected only a few times. The chain employs TRBV7-2 and TRBJ2-3, with D possibly being TRBD2 (6 bases). This CDR3 is 14 amino acids long. Germline values: CDR1 SGHTA, CDR2 FQGNSA. V gave up 0 bases and J gave up 5 bases, with 9 bases separating them. The CDR3 bases are TGTGCCAGCAGCTTAGCGGGGGGTCTAGATACGCAGTATTTT. Its translation is CASSLAGGLDTQYF.

This rearrangement joins TRBV28 to TRBJ2-1; TRBD2 matches 10 bases. Germline-derived CDR1 and CDR2 are MDHEN and SYDVKM. V was pared by 1 base and J by 4 bases, with 4 bases of the junction left unmatched. CDR3 length equals 16 residues. This CDR3 is CASSLSSGRRYNEQFF. Here the CDR3 DNA reads TGTGCCAGCAGTTTATCTAGCGGGAGACGGTACAATGAGCAGTTCTTC. The whole variable domain, remainder taken from reference TRBV28 and TRBJ2-1, is DVKVTQSSRYLVKRTGEKVFLECVQDMDHENMFWYRQDPGLGLRLIYFSYDVKMKEKGDIPEGYSVSREKKERFSLILESASTNQTSMYLCASSLSSGRRYNEQFFGPGTRLTVL.